This TCR beta chain was sequenced during a study of blood T cell repertoires in COVID-19. Study-wide background: Donors in the United States, Italy and Spain gave samples during acute or convalescent COVID-19.

Authors' data handling: Amplification of reference gene primers was used by the study to estimate nucleated cell counts. Only in-frame clones appear in the TCRdb table, and some are missing; sequencing was by immunoSEQ multiplex PCR. V and J calls and clone size are copied from that table; D and trimming were computed from the DNA. The table includes about 250,000 clones, just over 85% detected once. Trimming cost V 1 base and J 4 bases; bases outside gene matches: 7. The CDR3 is made up of 15 amino acids. Germline CDR1 SQVTM, CDR2 ANQGSEA. The sample was peripheral blood. This chain links TRBV29-1 with TRBJ2-5; 9 nucleotides match TRBD1. The origin of this receptor is a man older than 75 with acute or convalescent COVID-19. The CDR3 loop reads CSVEGLTGGTETQYF. The CDR3 nucleotides are TGCAGCGTTGAAGGATTGACAGGGGGTACAGAGACCCAGTACTTC.